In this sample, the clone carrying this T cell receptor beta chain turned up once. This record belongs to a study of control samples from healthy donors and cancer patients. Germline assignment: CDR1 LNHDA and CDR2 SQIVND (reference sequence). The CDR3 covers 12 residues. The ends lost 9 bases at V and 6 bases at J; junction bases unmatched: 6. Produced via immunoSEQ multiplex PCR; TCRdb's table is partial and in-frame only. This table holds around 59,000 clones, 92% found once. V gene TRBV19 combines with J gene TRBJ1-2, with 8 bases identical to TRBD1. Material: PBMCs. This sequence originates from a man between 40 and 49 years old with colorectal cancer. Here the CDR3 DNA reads TGTGCCAGCACTCACAGGGGGGATGGCTACACCTTC. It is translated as CASTHRGDGYTF.